These 27 T cell receptor beta chains originate from one sample sequenced in a study of shared clonotypes between healthy human individuals. Profiling relied on immunoSEQ multiplex PCR, and the TCRdb table lists in-frame clones only, not all of them. The sample consists of roughly 1,000,000 clones, around 82% of them appearing once. Sequencing input: memory CD4+ T cells from PBMCs. Noted subset: CD45RA-negative fraction. These receptors originate from a young man in good health. Some clones in this sample may be carry-over from other donors' samples.

The chain links TRBV6-5 to TRBJ2-7; 10 positions match TRBD1. This CDR3 comprises 14 residues. The germline gives CDR1 MNHEY, CDR2 SVGAGI. The ends lost 6 bases at V and 3 bases at J; junction bases unmatched: 5. The CDR3 protein is CASRTGQGLYEQYF. CDR3 sequence (DNA): TGTGCCAGCAGGACGGGACAGGGGCTCTACGAGCAGTACTTC.

This chain connects TRBV28 to TRBJ2-3; 12 nucleotides match TRBD2. The germline gives CDR1 MDHEN, CDR2 SYDVKM. The CDR3 is made up of 19 amino acids. V trimming: 4 bases; J trimming: 5 bases; junction bases outside the gene matches: 16. The CDR3 loop is CASSWPSSGRDSRKDTQYF. For the CDR3, the DNA is TGTGCCAGCAGTTGGCCCTCTAGCGGGAGGGACAGCAGGAAAGATACGCAGTATTTT. Based on the CDR3 plus reference TRBV28 and TRBJ2-3, the full variable domain is DVKVTQSSRYLVKRTGEKVFLECVQDMDHENMFWYRQDPGLGLRLIYFSYDVKMKEKGDIPEGYSVSREKKERFSLILESASTNQTSMYLCASSWPSSGRDSRKDTQYFGPGTRLTVL.

V is TRBV10-1 and J is TRBJ2-2, with 7 bases that match TRBD1. CDR1 is WNHNN and CDR2 is SYGVQD in the germline V gene (reference sequence). This CDR3 spans 15 amino acids. The junction had 3 bases not matched to a gene; V was cut back by 5 bases and J by 0 bases. The CDR3 nucleotides are TGCGCCAGCAGTTGGGACAGCTCGAACACCGGGGAGCTGTTTTTT. The encoded protein is CASSWDSSNTGELFF.

The V call is TRBV6-1, the J call TRBJ2-2; D uncertain. The CDR3 spans 14 residues. Deletions cut 2 bases from V and 2 bases from J, with 6 bases between. The V gene's germline CDR1 is MNHNS and CDR2 SASEGT. The CDR3 reads CASSEKANTGELFF. CDR3 bases: TGTGCCAGCAGTGAAAAAGCTAACACCGGGGAGCTGTTTTTT.

There are a few counts of this clone. This chain connects TRBV2 to TRBJ1-1, with D unresolved. This CDR3 comprises 14 residues. CDR1 is SNHLY, CDR2 FYNNEI, per germline. The germline V and J ends were trimmed by 2 bases and 1 base, with 8 bases remaining between them. CDR3 loop: CASSEFTANTEAFF. CDR3 DNA sequence: TGTGCCAGCAGTGAATTTACAGCGAACACTGAAGCTTTCTTT.

This clone has a handful of counts. The chain couples TRBV28 to TRBJ2-2; 8 bases fit TRBD2. The V gene end was trimmed by 6 bases and the J gene end by 2 bases; junction bases not matched to a gene: 5. The CDR3 is 15 amino acids. The germline CDR1 and CDR2 sequences are MDHEN and SYDVKM. The CDR3 nucleotides are TGTGCCAGCAGGTGGACTAGCCGAAACACCGGGGAGCTGTTTTTT. It yields the protein CASRWTSRNTGELFF.

A remark on this clone: The same CDR3 also results from other DNA sequences found in this sample. The chain links TRBV6-5 to TRBJ1-1; D is uncertain. Germline lookup yields CDR1 MNHEY and CDR2 SVGAGI. This CDR3 spans 12 amino acids. Trimming removed 2 bases at V and 3 bases at J, with 4 bases between. The CDR3 protein is CASSYGDTEAFF. The CDR3 nucleotides are TGTGCCAGCAGTTACGGGGACACTGAAGCTTTCTTT.

This chain joins TRBV30 and TRBJ2-3; a possible D gene is TRBD1 (5 bases). The CDR3 totals 14 residues. Trimming stripped 0 bases from V and 4 bases from J, with 11 bases between. CDR1 is GTSNPN and CDR2 is SVGIG in the germline V gene (reference sequence). The CDR3 bases are TGTGCCTGGAGTGTTGGGCGCAGGGCAGATACGCAGTATTTT. Its protein is CAWSVGRRADTQYF.

The V call is TRBV27, the J call TRBJ1-5; D is ambiguous. Trimming stripped 5 bases from V and 0 bases from J, with 11 bases between. Germline-derived CDR1 and CDR2 are MNHEY and SMNVEV (reference sequence). The CDR3 has 15 residues. The CDR3 loop is CASSLDGYSNQPQHF. CDR3 coding DNA: TGTGCCAGCAGTCTGGACGGATATAGCAATCAGCCCCAGCATTTT.

This sequence joins TRBV28 and TRBJ2-2; D gene unclear. This CDR3 region has 12 residues. Germline assignment: CDR1 MDHEN and CDR2 SYDVKM. Trimming removed 3 bases from V and 14 bases from J, with 13 bases in between. CDR3 in amino acids: CASSLERSNLFF. CDR3 sequence (DNA): TGTGCCAGCAGTTTGGAGCGCTCGAACCTGTTTTTT.

The J gene is TRBJ1-3, the V gene TRBV14; no definite D call. This CDR3 comprises 15 residues. V was trimmed by 1 base and J by 0 bases, leaving 7 bases between them. Germline V CDR1 and CDR2: SGHDN, FVKESK. The CDR3 spells CASSQGQNSGNTIYF. The CDR3 DNA sequence: TGTGCCAGCAGCCAAGGGCAAAACTCTGGAAACACCATATATTTT.

This chain joins TRBV7-2 and TRBJ1-1, with TRBD1 as a possible D gene (6 bases). The CDR3 totals 14 residues. Germline assignment: CDR1 SGHTA and CDR2 FQGNSA. V dropped 6 bases and J dropped 4 bases, with 15 bases sitting between them. The CDR3 loop reads CASSRGGVPTEAFF. The CDR3 nucleotides read TGTGCCAGCAGTAGAGGGGGGGTGCCCACTGAAGCTTTCTTT.

This sequence joins TRBV2 and TRBJ2-5, with a tentative D call TRBD2 (6 bases). The CDR3 extends over 15 amino acids. Germline CDR1 reads SNHLY; CDR2 reads FYNNEI. Trimming removed 1 base at V and 4 bases at J, with 13 bases between. This CDR3 is CASSEVGGKVETQYF. The CDR3 DNA is TGTGCCAGCAGTGAAGTTGGAGGGAAGGTAGAGACCCAGTACTTC.

This clone was seen a handful of times. CDR3 amino acids: CASSGTSGKYNEQFF. CDR3 sequence (DNA): TGTGCCAGCAGCGGGACTAGCGGGAAATACAATGAGCAGTTCTTC. The rearrangement links TRBV11-3 to TRBJ2-1, with 13 bases aligning to TRBD2. Trimming took 5 bases from V and 4 from J; bases not matched to a gene: 2. This CDR3 has 15 residues. The germline CDR1 and CDR2 sequences are SGHNT and YENEEA.

The chain links TRBV9 to TRBJ2-1, with 8 bases aligning to TRBD2. The V gene end was trimmed by 1 base and the J gene end by 4 bases; junction bases not matched to a gene: 4. The length of the CDR3 is 15 residues. Germline CDR1 is SGDLS and CDR2 is YYNGEE. CDR3 bases: TGTGCCAGCAGCGTATTCACTAGCGGTTACAATGAGCAGTTCTTC. This sequence encodes CASSVFTSGYNEQFF.

J is TRBJ2-5 and V is TRBV6-5, with 7 positions matching TRBD1. With 6 bases clipped from V and 2 bases from J, the junction kept 3 bases outside the gene matches. Per germline, CDR1 MNHEY and CDR2 SVGAGI. There are 13 residues in the CDR3. The CDR3 nucleotides read TGTGCCAGCAGGCCCAGGGGGCAAGAGACCCAGTACTTC. This sequence encodes CASRPRGQETQYF.

This chain uses TRBV28 with TRBJ1-5, with D maybe TRBD1 (5 bases). V lost 5 bases to trimming and J lost 7 bases, with 9 bases between them. The CDR3 covers 12 residues. Germline loops: CDR1 MDHEN, CDR2 SYDVKM. Written as DNA, the CDR3 is TGTGCCAGCAGTGTTCACAGGCAGCCCCAGCATTTT. It specifies CASSVHRQPQHF.

The V call is TRBV4-1, the J call TRBJ1-1; D remains ambiguous. V lost 0 bases and J lost 11, with 10 bases in between. Germline CDR1 reads MGHRA; CDR2 reads YSYEKL. The CDR3 has 12 residues. CDR3 sequence: CASSQEVGVAFF. CDR3 nucleotide sequence: TGCGCCAGCAGCCAAGAGGTGGGAGTGGCTTTCTTT.

Only a few counts were recorded for this clone. The chain has TRBV18 and TRBJ1-2; no clear D gene. The CDR3 consists of 14 residues. The V and J ends lost 2 bases and 1 base respectively, with 8 bases between them. CDR1 and CDR2 from the germline V gene are KGHSH and LQKENI. In DNA, the CDR3 is TGTGCCAGCTCACCAAGCACGAGTAACTATGGCTACACCTTC. Amino acid sequence: CASSPSTSNYGYTF. The whole variable domain, filled in from reference TRBV18 and TRBJ1-2, reads NAGVMQNPRHLVRRRGQEARLRCSPMKGHSHVYWYRQLPEEGLKFMVYLQKENIIDESGMPKERFSAEFPKEGPSILRIQQVVRGDSAAYFCASSPSTSNYGYTFGSGTRLTVV.

The V call is TRBV19, the J call TRBJ1-4, with D possibly TRBD1 on 6 matching bases. Germline V gene lookup returns CDR1 LNHDA and CDR2 SQIVND (reference sequence). CDR3 length equals 16 residues. Deletions cut 3 bases from V and 3 bases from J, with 14 bases between. DNA for the CDR3: TGTGCCAGTAGTATGCAGGGGAGGTGGGCTAATGAAAAACTGTTTTTT. It translates to CASSMQGRWANEKLFF.

The chain carries TRBV19 and TRBJ1-2; maybe TRBD1 (5 bases). The V gene's germline CDR1 is LNHDA and CDR2 SQIVND (reference sequence). CDR3 length: 11 amino acids. V lost 6 bases, J lost 8 bases, and 10 bases lay in between. This CDR3 is CASSAKGGYTF. For the CDR3, the DNA is TGTGCCAGTAGCGCCAAGGGGGGCTACACCTTC.

The rearrangement joins TRBV5-1 to TRBJ1-5, with D unresolved. Trimming removed 4 bases at V and 5 bases at J, with 13 bases between. The CDR3 loop spans 14 amino acids. The germline V gene has CDR1 SGHRS and CDR2 YFSETQ. CDR3 in DNA: TGCGCCAGCAGCCCAACTTCGGGCGATCAGCCCCAGCATTTT. Encoded protein: CASSPTSGDQPQHF.

This sequence joins TRBV4-1 and TRBJ2-7; 10 nucleotides agree with TRBD2. The V gene end was trimmed by 4 bases and the J gene end by 0 bases; junction bases not matched to a gene: 9. The CDR3 has 17 amino acids. Per the germline V gene, CDR1 is MGHRA and CDR2 is YSYEKL. Written as DNA, the CDR3 is TGCGCCAGCAGCCTTCCTAGAGCGGGAGGGAGCTCCTACGAGCAGTACTTC. Protein sequence: CASSLPRAGGSSYEQYF.

The V call is TRBV2, the J call TRBJ1-1; the match to TRBD1 covers 8 bases. With 6 bases clipped from V and 3 bases from J, the junction kept 24 bases outside the gene matches. The CDR3 has 20 residues. CDR1 is SNHLY, CDR2 FYNNEI, per germline. The DNA for the CDR3 is TGTGCCAGCAGCCAACCCCGGGACAGGAGCCACGGGTGGCGGGACACTGAAGCTTTCTTT. It yields the protein CASSQPRDRSHGWRDTEAFF.

Turning to this clone: At the DNA level, this CDR3 is encoded by other sequences in the same sample as well. The chain links TRBV28 to TRBJ1-3; no reliable D call. The CDR3 covers 15 residues. The germline gives CDR1 MDHEN, CDR2 SYDVKM. The V end lost 2 bases, the J end lost 0 bases, and 8 bases lay between the germline ends. CDR3 DNA: TGTGCCAGCAGTTTAGTACAGAGCTCTGGAAACACCATATATTTT. It is translated as CASSLVQSSGNTIYF.

The chain links TRBV7-2 to TRBJ2-5, with 9 positions matching TRBD2. J lost 5 bases, V lost 5 bases, and 6 bases had no gene match. CDR1 is SGHTA, CDR2 FQGNSA, per germline. There are 14 residues in the CDR3. The CDR3 is CASSQRREGETQYF. The CDR3, as DNA: TGTGCCAGCAGCCAACGGCGGGAGGGGGAGACCCAGTACTTC. Full variable domain (remainder filled in from reference TRBV7-2 and TRBJ2-5): GAGVSQSPSNKVTEKGKDVELRCDPISGHTALYWYRQSLGQGLEFLIYFQGNSAPDKSGLPSDRFSAERTGGSVSTLTIQRTQQEDSAVYLCASSQRREGETQYFGPGTRLLVL.

The V and J genes are TRBV19 and TRBJ1-2; 9 nucleotides match TRBD1. The germline V gene encodes CDR1 LNHDA and CDR2 SQIVND (reference sequence). V shed 11 bases and J 7 bases; nucleotides not matched to a gene: 11. CDR3 size: 13 residues. The CDR3 protein is CASRGTGLFGYTF. CDR3 coding DNA: TGTGCCTCTAGGGGGACAGGGTTATTTGGCTACACCTTC. Filled out from reference TRBV19 and TRBJ1-2, the complete variable domain reads DGGITQSPKYLFRKEGQNVTLSCEQNLNHDAMYWYRQDPGQGLRLIYYSQIVNDFQKGDIAEGYSVSREKKESFPLTVTSAQKNPTAFYLCASRGTGLFGYTFGSGTRLTVV.